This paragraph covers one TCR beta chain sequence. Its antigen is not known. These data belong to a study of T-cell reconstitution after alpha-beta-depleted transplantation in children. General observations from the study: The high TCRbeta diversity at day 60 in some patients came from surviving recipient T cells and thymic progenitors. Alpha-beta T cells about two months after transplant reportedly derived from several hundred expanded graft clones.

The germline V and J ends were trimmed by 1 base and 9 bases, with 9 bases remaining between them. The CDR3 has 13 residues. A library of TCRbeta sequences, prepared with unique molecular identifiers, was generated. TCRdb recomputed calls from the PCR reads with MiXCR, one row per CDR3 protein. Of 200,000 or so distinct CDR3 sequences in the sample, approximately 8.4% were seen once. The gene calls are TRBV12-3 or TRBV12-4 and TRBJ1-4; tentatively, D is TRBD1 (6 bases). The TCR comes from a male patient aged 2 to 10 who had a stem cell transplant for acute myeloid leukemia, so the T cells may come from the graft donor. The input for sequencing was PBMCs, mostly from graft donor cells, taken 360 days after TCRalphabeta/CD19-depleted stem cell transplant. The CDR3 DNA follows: TGTGCCAGCAGTTTAGTCAGGGGACAAAAACTGTTTTTT. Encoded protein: CASSLVRGQKLFF.